These 29 T cell receptor beta chains share one sample of origin, sequenced in a study of cytomegalovirus exposure and HLA in healthy donors. Measured with immunoSEQ multiplex PCR; TCRdb has only the in-frame clones, and not every one. The sample holds 150,000 to 200,000 clones, approximately 83% seen once. Sequencing was performed on PBMCs. The receptor set was obtained from a woman aged 18-29 years in good health and CMV-seropositive.

This clone occurred a few times. The chain links TRBV7-3 to TRBJ2-1; D gene ambiguous. V shed 4 bases and J shed 9 bases, with 10 bases lying between them. This CDR3 is 12 amino acids long. CDR1 is SGHTA and CDR2 is FQGTGA in the germline V gene. The DNA for the CDR3 is TGTGCCAGCAGCTCGCTAGGATCTGAGCAGTTCTTC. It codes for CASSSLGSEQFF.

V gene TRBV7-9 combines with J gene TRBJ2-5; 8 bases match TRBD2. CDR1 is SEHNR, CDR2 FQNEAQ, per germline (reference sequence). V trimming: 5 bases; J trimming: 7 bases; junction bases outside the gene matches: 15. The CDR3 is 16 amino acids. CDR3 amino acids: CASSKGTSGLGGTQYF. CDR3 coding DNA: TGTGCCAGCAGCAAGGGCACTAGCGGTCTAGGGGGGACCCAGTACTTC. The full variable domain, its missing parts supplied by reference TRBV7-9 and TRBJ2-5, is DTGVSQNPRHKITKRGQNVTFRCDPISEHNRLYWYRQTLGQGPEFLTYFQNEAQLEKSRLLSDRFSAERPKGSFSTLEIQRTEQGDSAMYLCASSKGTSGLGGTQYFGPGTRLLVL.

A single count supports this clone. The CDR3 loop is CASSQEFGRGNQPQHF. In DNA, the CDR3 is TGCGCCAGCAGCCAAGAATTCGGCAGAGGGAATCAGCCCCAGCATTTT. The chain links TRBV4-3 to TRBJ1-5; D gene uncertain. CDR1 LGHNA and CDR2 YSLEER come from the germline V gene. The CDR3 extends over 16 amino acids. V was cut by 0 bases and J by 4 bases, with 13 bases left in between.

J is TRBJ2-5 and V is TRBV9; tentative D call: TRBD2 (5 bases). Trimming removed 0 bases from V and 5 bases from J, with 11 bases in between. The CDR3 contains 14 residues. Per germline, CDR1 SGDLS and CDR2 YYNGEE. The CDR3 sequence: CASSVDTRDETQYF. In DNA, the CDR3 is TGTGCCAGCAGCGTAGACACTAGAGACGAGACCCAGTACTTC.

This chain uses TRBV4-2 with TRBJ2-7; 8 nucleotides align to TRBD2. CDR1 LGHNA and CDR2 YNFKEQ come from the germline V gene. The V and J ends lost 1 base and 2 bases, in that order; junction bases with no gene match: 7. This CDR3 has 16 residues. The CDR3 sequence is CASSQAGGGQAYEQYF. The CDR3 region has the DNA TGTGCCAGCAGCCAAGCCGGCGGGGGGCAGGCCTACGAGCAGTACTTC.

This clone came up once. V is TRBV19 and J is TRBJ2-2, with D perhaps matching TRBD1 (6 bases). The germline V gene has CDR1 LNHDA and CDR2 SQIVND (reference sequence). The length of the CDR3 is 13 residues. Trimming shortened V by 5 bases and J by 8 bases, and 12 bases separated the two germline ends. CDR3 sequence: CASSPTGQGELFF. CDR3 bases: TGTGCCAGTAGTCCGACCGGACAGGGGGAGCTGTTTTTT.

This clone was seen a handful of times. This chain connects TRBV9 to TRBJ1-1; D might be TRBD1 (6 bases). CDR3 length: 14 residues. V was trimmed by 4 bases and J by 11 bases, leaving 21 bases between them. Germline CDR1 reads SGDLS; CDR2 reads YYNGEE. The CDR3: CASSPHSGAAVAFF. CDR3 nucleotides: TGTGCCAGCAGCCCACACTCAGGGGCGGCCGTGGCTTTCTTT.

The rearrangement joins TRBV7-9 to TRBJ2-3; 9 bases map to TRBD1. There are 14 residues in the CDR3. Trimming at V came to 8 bases and at J to 2 bases, leaving 5 bases not matched to a gene. The germline V gene has CDR1 SEHNR and CDR2 FQNEAQ (reference sequence). CDR3 protein: CASGRQGVTDTQYF. In DNA, the CDR3 is TGTGCCAGCGGTAGACAGGGGGTCACAGATACGCAGTATTTT.

This clone was seen a few times. The J gene is TRBJ1-1, the V gene TRBV4-3, with D possibly being TRBD1 (6 bases). V was cut by 3 bases and J by 4 bases, with 9 bases left in between. The CDR3 runs to 13 residues. Germline assignment: CDR1 LGHNA and CDR2 YSLEER. CDR3: CASSQTDSTEAFF. CDR3 nucleotide sequence: TGCGCCAGCAGCCAGACGGACAGCACTGAAGCTTTCTTT.

The chain has TRBV5-1 and TRBJ2-5, with D unresolved. This CDR3 region has 15 residues. The germline CDR1 and CDR2 sequences are SGHRS and YFSETQ. V dropped 0 bases and J dropped 5 bases, with 14 bases sitting between them. The CDR3 coding sequence is TGCGCCAGCAGCTTGGCAAGCAGCACAGATGAGACCCAGTACTTC. It encodes CASSLASSTDETQYF.

The chain is built from TRBV7-8 and TRBJ1-1, with 8 bases that match TRBD1. Germline values: CDR1 SGHVS, CDR2 FQNEAQ. V trimming: 2 bases; J trimming: 11 bases; junction bases outside the gene matches: 7. CDR3 length equals 13 residues. CDR3 bases: TGTGCCAGCAGCTTATTCGGCAGGGACAGGGCTTTCTTT. Translated: CASSLFGRDRAFF.

This chain connects TRBV6-4 to TRBJ1-5; 7 bases are shared with TRBD1. The V and J ends lost 7 bases and 6 bases, in that order; junction bases with no gene match: 9. This CDR3 spans 14 amino acids. The germline V gene has CDR1 MRHNA and CDR2 SNTAGT. The CDR3 loop is CASNQGEETQPQHF. In DNA, the CDR3 is TGTGCCAGCAATCAGGGGGAAGAAACTCAGCCCCAGCATTTT.

The chain has TRBV28 and TRBJ1-4, with D perhaps TRBD1 (6 bases). Trimming left V 7 bases short and J 4 bases short, with 19 bases between. The CDR3 has 16 residues. CDR1 and CDR2 from the germline V gene are MDHEN and SYDVKM. CDR3: CASTLGGGRVNEKLFF. The CDR3 DNA sequence: TGTGCCAGCACCTTGGGAGGGGGACGGGTTAATGAAAAACTGTTTTTT.

This chain uses TRBV2 with TRBJ1-2, with D perhaps matching TRBD1 (5 bases). The CDR3 has 11 residues. Germline CDR1 SNHLY, CDR2 FYNNEI. V was cut by 7 bases and J by 8 bases, with 11 bases left in between. Here the CDR3 DNA reads TGTGCCAGCATGGCAGGGCGGGGCTACACCTTC. The encoded protein is CASMAGRGYTF.

The chain recombines TRBV5-1 with TRBJ1-3, with D perhaps matching TRBD1 (6 bases). The CDR3 contains 16 residues. Trimming stripped 0 bases from V and 0 bases from J, with 10 bases between. Germline V gene sequence: CDR1 SGHRS, CDR2 YFSETQ. The CDR3, as DNA: TGCGCCAGCAGCTTGGGGGACACCCGCTCTGGAAACACCATATATTTT. This encodes CASSLGDTRSGNTIYF. The whole variable domain, remainder taken from reference TRBV5-1 and TRBJ1-3, is KAGVTQTPRYLIKTRGQQVTLSCSPISGHRSVSWYQQTPGQGLQFLFEYFSETQRNKGNFPGRFSGRQFSNSRSEMNVSTLELGDSALYLCASSLGDTRSGNTIYFGEGSWLTVV.

The chain uses TRBV27 and TRBJ1-5, with D unresolved. Germline CDR1 and CDR2: MNHEY and SMNVEV (reference sequence). Trimming took off 5 bases at V and 3 bases at J, with 14 bases between the two ends. This CDR3 has 15 residues. The CDR3 region has the DNA TGTGCCAGCAGTCCCATGACCAGGCCCAATCAGCCCCAGCATTTT. It translates to CASSPMTRPNQPQHF.

This clone came up a few times. The rearrangement uses TRBV5-4 and TRBJ2-5; 7 bases fit TRBD1. The CDR3 is 13 residues long. With V trimmed by 10 bases and J by 3 bases, 9 bases remained unmatched. Germline loops: CDR1 SGHNT, CDR2 YYREEE (reference sequence). The CDR3 loop is CAGGTGDKETQYF. The CDR3, as DNA: TGTGCCGGAGGAACAGGGGACAAAGAGACCCAGTACTTC.

The rearrangement links TRBV2 to TRBJ1-2, with 10 bases aligning to TRBD1. CDR1 is SNHLY and CDR2 is FYNNEI in the germline V gene. With V trimmed by 5 bases and J by 6 bases, 3 bases remained unmatched. This CDR3 has 13 residues. The CDR3 nucleotides read TGTGCCAGCAGTTATGGGACAGGGGATGGCTACACCTTC. It specifies CASSYGTGDGYTF.

There are a few counts of this clone. The chain employs TRBV2 and TRBJ2-7, with 7 bases identical to TRBD1. Trimming removed 6 bases from V and 6 bases from J; junction bases left unmatched: 5. The CDR3 totals 12 residues. Germline V gene lookup returns CDR1 SNHLY and CDR2 FYNNEI. CDR3 in DNA: TGTGCCAGCAGCCCGACAGGGCCCGAGCAGTACTTC. This gives the protein CASSPTGPEQYF.

The genes are TRBV5-1 and TRBJ2-1; 9 bases are a match to TRBD1. Germline-derived CDR1 and CDR2 are SGHRS and YFSETQ. Germline trimming cut 2 bases from V and 7 bases from J; bases unmatched to any gene: 13. The CDR3 covers 17 residues. CDR3 sequence (DNA): TGCGCCAGCAGCTTAACTTTTCGGGACAGGGTAACGAATGAGCAGTTCTTC. Translating it yields CASSLTFRDRVTNEQFF.

This chain uses TRBV4-3 with TRBJ2-3, with a tentative D call TRBD1 (6 bases). From germline, CDR1 is LGHNA and CDR2 YSLEER. The CDR3 has 17 amino acids. V lost 5 bases and J lost 5, with 23 bases in between. The CDR3: CASSWVGRDKGLDTQYF. As DNA, the CDR3 is TGCGCCAGCAGCTGGGTGGGACGGGACAAAGGCTTAGATACGCAGTATTTT.

This chain joins TRBV2 and TRBJ1-3, with D perhaps TRBD1 (6 bases). The CDR3 contains 13 residues. The V gene's germline CDR1 is SNHLY and CDR2 FYNNEI. Trimming removed 8 bases from V and 0 bases from J, with 8 bases in between. The CDR3: CASGGLSGNTIYF. CDR3 DNA: TGTGCCAGCGGGGGCCTCTCTGGAAACACCATATATTTT.

This chain connects TRBV25-1 to TRBJ1-1; 7 bases are a match to TRBD1. Germline lookup yields CDR1 MGHDK and CDR2 SYGVNS. After removal of 1 base from V and 3 bases from J, the junction contained 5 bases not matched to a gene. The CDR3 loop spans 15 amino acids. For the CDR3, the DNA is TGTGCCAGCAGTGAATCTCGACAGGGAGACACTGAAGCTTTCTTT. As protein: CASSESRQGDTEAFF.

CDR3 residues: CASSYRDRSDTQYF. The DNA for the CDR3 is TGTGCCAGCAGTTACCGAGACAGATCAGATACGCAGTATTTT. The V gene is TRBV6-6, the J gene TRBJ2-3; possibly TRBD1 for D (5 bases). The CDR3 covers 14 residues. Looked up from germline, CDR1 is MNHNY and CDR2 is SVGAGI (reference sequence). Between the trimmed V and J ends, which lost 2 bases and 4 bases, there was a span of 10 bases.

The chain combines TRBV2 with TRBJ2-7; tentative D call: TRBD1 (5 bases). The CDR3 is made up of 12 amino acids. V was clipped by 3 bases and J by 9 bases, with 12 bases between them. Germline CDR1 is SNHLY and CDR2 is FYNNEI. CDR3 in amino acids: CASSDQGVGQYF. CDR3 bases: TGTGCCAGCAGTGATCAAGGGGTCGGGCAGTACTTC.

The chain combines TRBV18 with TRBJ1-3; 8 bases fit TRBD1. Germline CDR1 is KGHSH and CDR2 is LQKENI. V lost 6 bases, J lost 0 bases, and 4 bases stayed unmatched. The CDR3 runs to 15 residues. The CDR3 DNA follows: TGTGCCAGCTCTGACGGACAGGGCTCTGGAAACACCATATATTTT. Translation gives CASSDGQGSGNTIYF.

V gene TRBV6-1 combines with J gene TRBJ1-2; maybe TRBD1 (6 bases). Per the germline V gene, CDR1 is MNHNS and CDR2 is SASEGT. V lost 8 bases to trimming and J lost 8 bases, with 15 bases between them. This CDR3 has 12 residues. The CDR3 bases are TGTGCCAGCCTTGTAGTCAGGGGCGGCTACACCTTC. Translated: CASLVVRGGYTF.

This chain connects TRBV7-8 to TRBJ2-1, with TRBD2 matching over 9 bases. V dropped 5 bases and J dropped 5; count of bases not matched to a gene: 7. Germline CDR1 is SGHVS and CDR2 is FQNEAQ. This CDR3 is built from 15 residues. The CDR3 DNA reads as TGTGCCAGCAGCCTGGGACTAGCAAAGCACAATGAGCAGTTCTTC. Protein sequence: CASSLGLAKHNEQFF.

This chain joins TRBV6-1 and TRBJ1-5; TRBD1 aligns across 7 bases. Per the germline V gene, CDR1 is MNHNS and CDR2 is SASEGT. With V trimmed by 6 bases and J by 4 bases, 9 bases remained unmatched. The length of the CDR3 is 15 residues. This chain's CDR3 is CASSGKGALNQPQHF. The CDR3 nucleotides are TGTGCCAGCAGCGGAAAGGGGGCTTTAAATCAGCCCCAGCATTTT.